This T cell receptor (beta chain) came from a study of lung T cells in sarcoidosis with Löfgren's syndrome (dated by TCRdb to 2015 to 2018). Notes on the research overall: Sarcoidosis was described as a granulomatous, mainly pulmonary disease marked by CD4+ T cell accumulation in bronchoalveolar lavage fluid. The repertoire analyses centered on Lofgren's syndrome patients.

In its sample, this clonotype was seen many times. No cognate antigen has been identified for it. Per-base qualities were not stored, and no clone one base away is much larger. Paper-wide results and their limitations: The study only suggested recognition of a sarcoidosis-associated antigen, and the antigen remained putative and unidentified.

Sequenced using an Illumina MiSeq. In TCRdb, the public reads were trimmed at Q25 with fastp and aligned with MiXCR, with productive beta chains retained. CDR3 protein duplicates are merged, each entry listing the most common genes and DNA. Recorded for this sample are around 21,000 distinct CDR3 sequences; roughly 22% of them occurred a single time. The ten most abundant clones make up about 3.8% of the sample. The sequencing sample was made of CD4+ T cells from PBMCs. The receptor was isolated from a human donor with sarcoidosis (Löfgren's syndrome or another form), or a control subject (not recorded which).

The CDR3 reads CASSPTRDEGNSPLHF. The DNA sequence follows: TGTGCCAGCAGCCCTACCCGGGACGAGGGAAATTCACCCCTCCACTTT. The chain uses TRBV4-2 and TRBJ1-6; TRBD1 could be the D gene, as 5 bases match. Its CDR3 holds 16 amino acids, cysteine through phenylalanine. Solely the CDR3 DNA is kept, with 48 bases framed from the first base. V and J lose 4 bases and 7 bases, and a span of 17 bases separates them. The germline V gene specifies LGHNA as CDR1 and YNFKEQ as CDR2.